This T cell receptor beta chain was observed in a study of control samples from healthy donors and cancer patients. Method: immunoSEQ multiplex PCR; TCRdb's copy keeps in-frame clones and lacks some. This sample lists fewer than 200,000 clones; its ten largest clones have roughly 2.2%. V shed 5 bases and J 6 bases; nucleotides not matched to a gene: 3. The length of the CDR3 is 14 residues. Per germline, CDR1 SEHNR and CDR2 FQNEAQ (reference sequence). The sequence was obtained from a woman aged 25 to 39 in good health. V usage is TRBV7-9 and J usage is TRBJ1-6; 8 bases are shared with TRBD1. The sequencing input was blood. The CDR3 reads CASSRDRSNSPLHF. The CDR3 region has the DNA TGTGCCAGCAGCCGGGACAGGAGTAATTCACCCCTCCACTTT.